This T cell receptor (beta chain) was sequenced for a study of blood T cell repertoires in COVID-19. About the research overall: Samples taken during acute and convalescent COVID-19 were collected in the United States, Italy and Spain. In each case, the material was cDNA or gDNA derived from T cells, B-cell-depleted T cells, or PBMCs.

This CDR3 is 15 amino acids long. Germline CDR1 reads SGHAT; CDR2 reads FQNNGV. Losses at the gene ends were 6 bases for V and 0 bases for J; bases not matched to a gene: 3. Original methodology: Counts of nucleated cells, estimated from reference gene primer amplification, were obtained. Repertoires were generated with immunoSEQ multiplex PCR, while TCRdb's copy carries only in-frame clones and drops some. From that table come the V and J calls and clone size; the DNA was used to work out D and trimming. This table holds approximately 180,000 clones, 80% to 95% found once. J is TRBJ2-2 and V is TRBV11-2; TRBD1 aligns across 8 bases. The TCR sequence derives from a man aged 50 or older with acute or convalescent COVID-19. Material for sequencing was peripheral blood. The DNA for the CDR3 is TGTGCCAGCAGGAAGACAGGGGCGAACACCGGGGAGCTGTTTTTT. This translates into CASRKTGANTGELFF.